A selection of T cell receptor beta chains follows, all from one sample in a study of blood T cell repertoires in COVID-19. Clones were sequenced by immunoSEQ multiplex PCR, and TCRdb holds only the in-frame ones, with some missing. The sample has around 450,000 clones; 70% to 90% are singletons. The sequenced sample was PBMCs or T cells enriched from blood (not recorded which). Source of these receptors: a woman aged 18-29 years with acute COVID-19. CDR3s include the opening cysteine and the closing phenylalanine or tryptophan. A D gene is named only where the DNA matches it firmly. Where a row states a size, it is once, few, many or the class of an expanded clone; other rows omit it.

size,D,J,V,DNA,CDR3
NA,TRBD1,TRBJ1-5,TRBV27,TGTGCCAGCAGTCTCGGACAGGGGGCTCAGCCCCAGCATTTT,CASSLGQGAQPQHF
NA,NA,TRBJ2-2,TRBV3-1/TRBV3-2,TGTGCCAGCAGCCAAGAAGGAAAGACTGACACCGGGGAGCTGTTTTTT,CASSQEGKTDTGELFF
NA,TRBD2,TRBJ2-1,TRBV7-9,TGTGCCAGCAGCTTAACTAGCGGGACTGAGCAGTTCTTC,CASSLTSGTEQFF
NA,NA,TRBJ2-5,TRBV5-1,TGCGCCAGCATCATAGTCATGTTCAGGGAGACCCAGTACTTC,CASIIVMFRETQYF
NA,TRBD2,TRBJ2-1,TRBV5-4,TGTGCCAGCAGCGGGACTAGCGGCGCCTACAATGAGCAGTTCTTC,CASSGTSGAYNEQFF
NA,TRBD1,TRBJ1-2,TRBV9,TGTGCCAGCAGCATACAGGGGGTCTATGGCTACACCTTC,CASSIQGVYGYTF
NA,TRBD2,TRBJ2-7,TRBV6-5,TGTGCCGGCAGCGGGGACTCCTACGAGCAGTACTTC,CAGSGDSYEQYF
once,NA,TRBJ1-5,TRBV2,TGTGCCAGCAGTGTACAGGCAGACCATAGCAATCAGCCCCAGCATTTT,CASSVQADHSNQPQHF
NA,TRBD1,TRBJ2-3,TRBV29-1,TGCAGCGTTATTGGTACGATTTTTGGGACAGCCACAGATACGCAGTATTTT,CSVIGTIFGTATDTQYF
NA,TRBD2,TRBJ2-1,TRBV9,TGTGCCAGCAGCTCAACTAGCGGGAGTTCGGTTGAGCAGTTCTTC,CASSSTSGSSVEQFF
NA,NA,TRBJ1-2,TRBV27,TGTGCCAGCGGACACGACAGACCCTATGGCTACACCTTC,CASGHDRPYGYTF
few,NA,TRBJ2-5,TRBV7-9,TGTGCCAGCAGCCCTATGTCGGGGAAAGAGACCCAGTACTTC,CASSPMSGKETQYF
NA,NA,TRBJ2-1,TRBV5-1,TGCGCCAGCAGCTTGGTTCGGGAACTAGTTGTGGATGAGCAGTTCTTC,CASSLVRELVVDEQFF
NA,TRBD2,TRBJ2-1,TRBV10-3,TGTGCCATCAGTCTAGCGGGGGGTAGCTCCTACAATGAGCAGTTCTTC,CAISLAGGSSYNEQFF
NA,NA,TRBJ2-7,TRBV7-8,TGTGCCAGCAGCTTAGCTGCGGGCGGGGCGGTCCCCGAGCAGTACTTC,CASSLAAGGAVPEQYF
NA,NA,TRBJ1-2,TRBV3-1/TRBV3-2,TGTGCCAGCAGCCAAGATTGGGGGGATCTTAACTATGGCTACACCTTC,CASSQDWGDLNYGYTF
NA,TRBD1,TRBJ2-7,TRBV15,TGTGCCACCAGCAGAGTTGGGACAGGGCTCTACGAGCAGTACTTC,CATSRVGTGLYEQYF
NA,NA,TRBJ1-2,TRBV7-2,TGTGCCAGCAGCTTGTCTCGGGAACTCTATGGCTACACCTTC,CASSLSRELYGYTF
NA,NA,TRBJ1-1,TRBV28,TGTGCCAGCAGGAACCGGGACACTGAAGCTTTCTTT,CASRNRDTEAFF
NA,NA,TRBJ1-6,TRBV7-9,TGTGCCAGCAGCTTAATCGACAGCGTTGATTCACCCCTCCACTTT,CASSLIDSVDSPLHF
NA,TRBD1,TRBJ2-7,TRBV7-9,TGTGCCAGCAGCTCGCCGGGACAGGGGGCCAACGAGCAGTACTTC,CASSSPGQGANEQYF
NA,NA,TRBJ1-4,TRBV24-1,TGTGCCACCAGTGATTCTACTGCCCCACAGGACAGTAAACTGTTTTTT,CATSDSTAPQDSKLFF
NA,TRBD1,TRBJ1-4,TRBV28,TGTGCCAGCAGTTTTCTCCAACCGGGACAGGGGGAAAAACTGTTTTTT,CASSFLQPGQGEKLFF
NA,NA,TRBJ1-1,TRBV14,TGTGCCAGCAGCCTTATCACCGCCGTAGCTGAAGCTTTCTTT,CASSLITAVAEAFF
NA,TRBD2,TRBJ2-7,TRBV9,TGTGCCAGCAGCGTAGGGACTAGCGGCTACGAGCAGTACTTC,CASSVGTSGYEQYF
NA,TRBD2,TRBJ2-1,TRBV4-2,TGTGCCAGCAGCCAAGTCGGCGGGAGGGCCAGGGACGATGAGCAGTTCTTC,CASSQVGGRARDDEQFF
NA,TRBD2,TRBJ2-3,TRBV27,TGTGCCAGCACCCTAGCGGGACTAAGCACAGATACGCAGTATTTT,CASTLAGLSTDTQYF
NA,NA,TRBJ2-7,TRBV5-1,TGCGCCAGCAGCTTGGCGGGGGGCCACGAGCAGTACTTC,CASSLAGGHEQYF
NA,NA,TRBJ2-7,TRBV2,TGTGCCAGCAGTGCGCCCAGACAGAGCTCCTACGAGCAGTACTTC,CASSAPRQSSYEQYF
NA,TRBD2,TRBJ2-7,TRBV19,TGTGCCAGTAGTATAGAGGCTAGCGGGAGTTACGAGCAGTACTTC,CASSIEASGSYEQYF